This TCR beta chain was captured by sequencing in a study of blood T cell repertoires in COVID-19. Study details: COVID-19 samples collected from the United States, Italy and Spain covered acute and convalescent phases. Sample material is recorded as cDNA or gDNA derived from T cells, B-cell-depleted T cells, or PBMCs.

Those who participated ranged in age from about 18 to 89 years and resided in approximately 23 US areas. Deletions cut 4 bases from V and 9 bases from J, with 16 bases between. CDR1 is MNHEY and CDR2 is SVGAGI in the germline V gene. This CDR3 has 15 amino acids. Original processing methods: Nucleated cell number was recorded as an estimate derived from reference gene primer amplification. Profiling relied on immunoSEQ multiplex PCR, and the TCRdb table lists in-frame clones only, not all of them. V and J calls and clone size follow that table, whereas D and trimming were derived from the DNA. The table shows over 200,000 clones, with around nine tenths occurring only once.

The chain has TRBV6-5 and TRBJ1-6; D ambiguous. This TCR was recovered from a man aged 30-40 years who had recovered from COVID-19. Sequenced material: PBMCs or T cells enriched from blood (not recorded which). Written as DNA, the CDR3 is TGTGCCAGCAGTTCCTCTAAGATAAGCGTTTCACCCCTCCACTTT. This translates into CASSSSKISVSPLHF.